These 28 T cell receptor beta chains share one sample of origin, sequenced in a study of CD8 T cells in ankylosing spondylitis (dated 2017 in TCRdb). Receptor amplification or capture employed 5' RACE. Instrument used: Illumina HiSeq 2500. TCRdb reprocessed the public reads (quality trimming at Q25 with fastp, clone calling with MiXCR) and kept in-frame beta chains. Every entry covers one CDR3 protein and lists the most common genes and DNA from its rows. Within this sample are 350,000 or so distinct CDR3 sequences, with approximately 15% of them counted one time only. The leading ten clones occupy 1.1% of the sample. The sample consisted of blood, either unsorted or a sorted T cell fraction (not recorded which). All receptors derive from a male donor with ankylosing spondylitis or in good health (not recorded which).

The chain joins TRBV12-3 or TRBV12-4 to TRBJ2-2; no clear D gene. The V gene lost 4 bases and the J gene lost 5 bases, with 8 bases spanning the gap. The length of the CDR3 is 13 residues. CDR3 sequence (DNA): TGTGCCAGCAGTTCCGCCCGAACCGGGGAGCTGTTTTTT. This gives the protein CASSSARTGELFF.

This chain joins TRBV11-2 and TRBJ2-1, with 14 nucleotides matching TRBD2. V shed 5 bases, J shed 7 bases, and the junction held 7 bases outside the gene matches. The CDR3 length is 16 residues. Germline V gene sequence: CDR1 SGHAT, CDR2 FQNNGV. CDR3 loop: CASSPMTSGGANEQFF. The CDR3 region has the DNA TGTGCCAGCAGCCCAATGACTAGCGGGGGGGCAAATGAGCAGTTCTTC.

This sequence joins TRBV7-2 and TRBJ1-3; TRBD1 is a possible D gene (5 bases). The CDR3 covers 15 residues. CDR1 is SGHTA and CDR2 is FQGNSA in the germline V gene. Trimming removed 5 bases at V and 0 bases at J, with 11 bases between. The CDR3 DNA reads as TGTGCCAGCAGCCCGGGGGGGAGCTCTGGAAACACCATATATTTT. Its protein is CASSPGGSSGNTIYF.

This rearrangement joins TRBV3-1 to TRBJ2-5, with 7 bases aligning to TRBD2. CDR1 is LGHDT, CDR2 YNNKEL, per germline (reference sequence). V was clipped by 5 bases and J by 3 bases; unmatched bases: 6. The CDR3 spans 14 residues. CDR3 DNA sequence: TGTGCCAGCAGCGGGGAGGGGTCGAAAGAGACCCAGTACTTC. This encodes CASSGEGSKETQYF.

This clonotype was observed at least ten times. This chain connects TRBV15 to TRBJ1-1; 7 nucleotides match TRBD1. The ends lost 5 bases at V and 4 bases at J; junction bases unmatched: 13. CDR3 size: 16 residues. Germline loops: CDR1 LNHNV, CDR2 YYDKDF (reference sequence). The CDR3 loop reads CATSRTSTGASTEAFF. The CDR3 nucleotides read TGTGCCACCAGCCGGACCTCAACAGGGGCGAGCACTGAAGCTTTCTTT.

The chain couples TRBV3-1 to TRBJ1-2; 10 bases line up with TRBD1. CDR1 and CDR2 from the germline V gene are LGHDT and YNNKEL (reference sequence). This CDR3 comprises 15 residues. Trimming took 4 bases from V and 4 from J; bases not matched to a gene: 6. CDR3 DNA sequence: TGTGCCAGCAGCCTTATGGGACAGGGGAGCTATGGCTACACCTTC. Its translation is CASSLMGQGSYGYTF.

J is TRBJ2-7 and V is TRBV29-1; possible D gene TRBD2, 5 bases. The CDR3 length is 13 residues. From germline, CDR1 is SQVTM and CDR2 ANQGSEA. Trimming removed 3 bases at V and 6 bases at J, with 15 bases between. The CDR3 region has the DNA TGCAGCGTTGATGTCCCCGGACTGGGCGAGCAGTACTTC. Protein product: CSVDVPGLGEQYF.

This clonotype was observed a single time. The genes are TRBV12-3 or TRBV12-4 and TRBJ2-6; unclear D gene. There are 13 residues in the CDR3. The V end was cut by 7 bases, the J end by 0 bases, with 4 bases between. CDR3: CASTFSGANVLTF. CDR3 bases: TGTGCCAGCACCTTCTCTGGGGCCAACGTCCTGACTTTC.

This clonotype came up a few times. The V gene is TRBV20-1, the J gene TRBJ2-7, with D perhaps TRBD1 or TRBD2 (6 bases each). The germline V gene has CDR1 DFQATT and CDR2 SNEGSKA (reference sequence). Trimming removed 6 bases at V and 5 bases at J, with 17 bases between. CDR3 size: 13 residues. The CDR3 sequence: CSALGGISNEQYF. DNA of the CDR3: TGCAGTGCCCTAGGGGGGATATCCAACGAGCAGTACTTC.

The sample holds one count of this clonotype. The rearrangement uses TRBV19 and TRBJ2-1, with a tentative D call TRBD1 (6 bases). Looked up from germline, CDR1 is LNHDA and CDR2 is SQIVND (reference sequence). V was cut by 1 base and J by 2 bases, with 9 bases left in between. The CDR3 sequence is 15 residues long. The CDR3 loop reads CASSIARGAYNEQFF. The CDR3 region has the DNA TGTGCCAGTAGTATAGCCAGGGGAGCCTACAATGAGCAGTTCTTC.

This clonotype turned up a few times. The chain links TRBV12-3 or TRBV12-4 to TRBJ2-7; a possible D gene is TRBD1 (7 bases). V gave up 6 bases and J gave up 7 bases, with 16 bases separating them. This CDR3 region has 13 residues. DNA of the CDR3: TGTGCCAGCAGCCCACCAGGGGGGAGGGAGCAGTACTTC. It codes for CASSPPGGREQYF.

This clonotype turned up a few times. V usage is TRBV20-1 and J usage is TRBJ1-4, with 9 positions matching TRBD1. V was clipped by 5 bases and J by 7 bases; unmatched bases: 8. CDR3 length: 14 amino acids. Per germline, CDR1 DFQATT and CDR2 SNEGSKA (reference sequence). The CDR3 DNA reads TGCAGTGCTGGAACAGGGGGCCAGAGTGAAAAACTGTTTTTT. This sequence encodes CSAGTGGQSEKLFF.

This clonotype was detected a few times. The V and J genes are TRBV9 and TRBJ2-6; D is undetermined. Germline V gene sequence: CDR1 SGDLS, CDR2 YYNGEE. The V gene lost 0 bases and the J gene lost 4 bases, with 11 bases spanning the gap. CDR3 length: 16 residues. CDR3 DNA sequence: TGTGCCAGCAGCGTAGGAAGGACCTGGGGGGCCAACGTCCTGACTTTC. Protein: CASSVGRTWGANVLTF.

The J gene is TRBJ1-1, the V gene TRBV7-9; D remains ambiguous. CDR1 and CDR2 (germline): SEHNR, FQNEAQ (reference sequence). The CDR3 runs 13 residues. Between the trimmed V and J ends, which lost 5 bases and 3 bases, there was a span of 10 bases. CDR3 DNA sequence: TGTGCCAGCAGCATCATGTGGGACACTGAAGCTTTCTTT. It translates to CASSIMWDTEAFF.

The chain combines TRBV11-1 with TRBJ1-1; weak D call: TRBD1 (6 bases). CDR1 and CDR2 from the germline V gene are SGHAT and FQDESV (reference sequence). Trimming cost V 2 bases and J 6 bases, with 28 bases left between them. The CDR3 contains 19 residues. DNA of the CDR3: TGTGCCAGCAGCTTAAATTTTAATAGAAACTCGGACAGACTGCCTGAAGCTTTCTTT. Translation: CASSLNFNRNSDRLPEAFF.

This clonotype has more than one count but fewer than ten. The genes are TRBV5-6 and TRBJ2-3; unclear D gene. There are 14 residues in the CDR3. From germline, CDR1 is SGHDT and CDR2 YYEEEE. Trimming took off 3 bases at V and 6 bases at J, with 14 bases between the two ends. The chain's CDR3 is CASSSGLGWDTQYF. In DNA, the CDR3 is TGTGCCAGCAGCTCCGGCCTTGGTTGGGATACGCAGTATTTT.

The gene calls are TRBV27 and TRBJ1-4; 8 bases match TRBD1. Germline CDR1 reads MNHEY; CDR2 reads SMNVEV (reference sequence). V shed 6 bases and J 8 bases; nucleotides not matched to a gene: 17. The CDR3 runs 17 residues. The CDR3 reads CASRSSGVGTGSEKLFF. The CDR3, as DNA: TGTGCCAGCAGGAGTTCTGGGGTCGGGACAGGCAGCGAAAAACTGTTTTTT.

This clonotype has only a few counts. The rearrangement links TRBV24-1 to TRBJ2-5, with no clear D. There are 10 residues in the CDR3. Trimming stripped 12 bases from V and 5 bases from J, with 9 bases between. From germline, CDR1 is KGHDR and CDR2 SFDVKD. CDR3 protein: CALPKETQYF. The CDR3, as DNA: TGTGCCCTACCTAAGGAGACCCAGTACTTC.

The chain employs TRBV5-1 and TRBJ2-7; D gene ambiguous. Germline CDR1 reads SGHRS; CDR2 reads YFSETQ. This CDR3 spans 16 amino acids. V dropped 2 bases and J dropped 0 bases, with 15 bases sitting between them. The chain's CDR3 is CASSFVSSLSSYEQYF. The DNA for the CDR3 is TGCGCCAGCAGCTTTGTTTCCTCGTTAAGCTCCTACGAGCAGTACTTC.

This clonotype came up a few times. The chain has TRBV24-1 and TRBJ2-2, with TRBD1 identical over 8 bases. The junction had 7 bases not matched to a gene; V was cut back by 3 bases and J by 5 bases. Germline CDR1 KGHDR, CDR2 SFDVKD. This CDR3 has 16 residues. CDR3: CATSDPGQVVTGELFF. Written as DNA, the CDR3 is TGTGCCACCAGTGATCCGGGACAGGTGGTAACCGGGGAGCTGTTTTTT.

The rearrangement uses TRBV6-2 or TRBV6-3 and TRBJ1-5, with a tentative D call TRBD1 (6 bases). Deletions cut 0 bases from V and 2 bases from J, with 8 bases between. CDR1 MNHEY and CDR2 SVGEGT come from the germline V gene. This CDR3 is built from 15 residues. The chain's CDR3 is CASSYSRQGNQPQHF. The CDR3 region has the DNA TGTGCCAGCAGTTACTCTCGACAGGGCAATCAGCCCCAGCATTTT.

This clonotype was counted only a few times. V usage is TRBV20-1 and J usage is TRBJ2-7; D might be TRBD1 (6 bases). There are 15 residues in the CDR3. Germline CDR1 DFQATT, CDR2 SNEGSKA (reference sequence). Trimming took off 6 bases at V and 5 bases at J, with 23 bases between the two ends. The CDR3 region is CSAPSWDKMSNEQYF. The CDR3 DNA reads as TGCAGTGCGCCCTCTTGGGACAAGATGTCCAACGAGCAGTACTTC.

V and J are TRBV4-1 and TRBJ2-5, with D uncertain. V was shortened by 1 base and J by 2 bases, with 8 bases between the two germline ends. This CDR3 contains 14 residues. Germline lookup yields CDR1 MGHRA and CDR2 YSYEKL. The CDR3 loop reads CASSQVELQETQYF. In DNA, the CDR3 is TGCGCCAGCAGCCAAGTAGAACTGCAAGAGACCCAGTACTTC.

This clonotype was recorded a few times. This rearrangement joins TRBV12-3 or TRBV12-4 to TRBJ1-3; D might be TRBD1 (5 bases). V was pared by 6 bases and J by 0 bases, with 15 bases between. The CDR3 consists of 16 residues. This chain's CDR3 is CASSIGRTLSGNTIYF. In nucleotides, the CDR3 is TGTGCCAGCAGCATCGGCAGGACACTCTCTGGAAACACCATATATTTT.

This chain uses TRBV30 with TRBJ2-1; D tentatively fits TRBD1 or TRBD2 (6 bases each). The V gene's germline CDR1 is GTSNPN and CDR2 SVGIG (reference sequence). The CDR3 is 11 residues long. The ends were cut back, 0 bases at V and 10 bases at J, with 7 bases in the middle. The CDR3 DNA sequence: TGTGCCTGGAGTGTAGGGGGGGAGCAGTTCTTC. It encodes CAWSVGGEQFF. The full variable domain, with the rest looked up from reference TRBV30 and TRBJ2-1, is SQTIHQWPATLVQPVGSPLSLECTVEGTSNPNLYWYRQAAGRGLQLLFYSVGIGQISSEVPQNLSASRPQDRQFILSSKKLLLSDSGFYLCAWSVGGEQFFGPGTRLTVL.

This clonotype appeared a few times. J is TRBJ1-2 and V is TRBV6-5, with 9 bases identical to TRBD1. The CDR3 has 17 amino acids. Germline CDR1 reads MNHEY; CDR2 reads SVGAGI. V lost 2 bases to trimming and J lost 3 bases; unmatched junction nucleotides: 10. The DNA for the CDR3 is TGTGCCAGCAGTTACGACGGGACAGGGAGACCTGACTATGGCTACACCTTC. Translation: CASSYDGTGRPDYGYTF.

This clonotype occurred a few times. The chain recombines TRBV9 with TRBJ2-3; 7 bases align to TRBD2. Trimming took 1 base from V and 5 from J; bases not matched to a gene: 7. Germline V gene lookup returns CDR1 SGDLS and CDR2 YYNGEE. CDR3 length equals 15 residues. DNA of the CDR3: TGTGCCAGCAGCGTAACGGCGGGAGCTGGAGATACGCAGTATTTT. The encoded protein is CASSVTAGAGDTQYF.

The V and J genes are TRBV6-5 and TRBJ2-1; a possible D gene is TRBD1 (5 bases). The germline V and J ends were trimmed by 8 bases and 8 bases, with 19 bases remaining between them. CDR3 length equals 14 residues. CDR1 and CDR2 from the germline V gene are MNHEY and SVGAGI. The CDR3 sequence: CASGSAGKADEQFF. In nucleotides, the CDR3 is TGTGCCAGCGGTTCTGCAGGGAAGGCCGATGAGCAGTTCTTC.